The TCR beta chain described here comes from a study of Ad26.COV2.S vaccination and SARS-CoV-2 variants. Study summary: In the study, Ad26.COV2.S was injected intramuscularly once, or twice 56 days apart.

Treatment specified: roughly 20 received Ad26.COV2.S at low or high dose, single or two shots; about five received placebo; per-sample allocation not given. The investigators took samples on day 63 after the first vaccine or placebo injection. It was an adult aged 18-55 years in Boston who was the donor. The table came from immunoSEQ multiplex PCR; TCRdb's copy has only in-frame clones and leaves some out. The sample records 450,000 to 550,000 clones, about 88% being singletons. This clone has just a few counts. The CDR3 spans 17 residues. The J segment lost 6 bases and the V segment lost 5 bases, leaving 13 bases of the junction unmatched. Germline CDR1 reads KGHDR; CDR2 reads SFDVKD.

V is TRBV24-1 and J is TRBJ2-1, with 9 bases fitting TRBD1. The clonotype originates from a person aged 18-60 years who received the Ad26.COV2.S COVID-19 vaccine or a placebo. This specimen consisted of peripheral blood, obtained in a trial of Ad26.COV2.S vaccine versus placebo. CDR3 sequence (DNA): TGTGCCACCAGTGCCCGCCCGGGACAGGGTAGGGTCAATGAGCAGTTCTTC. Translation: CATSARPGQGRVNEQFF.